The clone carrying this T cell receptor beta chain appeared a single time. What it binds is not known. Germline loops: CDR1 SGHTA, CDR2 FQGTGA. The CDR3 is 16 residues long. V shed 5 bases, J shed 6 bases, and the junction held 13 bases outside the gene matches. The entry originates in a study of T cell responses to AZD1222 COVID-19 vaccine. The wider study: Both about-4-week and about-12-week second-dose recipients were combined.

Sequenced by immunoSEQ multiplex PCR; TCRdb stores in-frame clones only, minus some. Among some 92,000 clones listed, about 90% were seen once. General study results and limits: Unmutated variant regions are reportedly targeted by nearly half of spike-specific TCRs. Spike-specific TCR breadth and depth went up after people got two AZD1222 doses.

The source of this sequence is an adult in good health. The chain has TRBV7-3 and TRBJ1-2, with 9 bases matching TRBD1. The input for sequencing was peripheral blood, taken on day 0 of AZD1222 vaccination. DNA of the CDR3: TGTGCCAGCAGCCTTAACTCCGGGACAGGGACGAATGGCTACACCTTC. This codes for CASSLNSGTGTNGYTF.